The sequence of this T cell receptor (beta chain) was determined in a study of blood T cell repertoires in COVID-19. Across the whole study: The United States, Italy and Spain were the sources of the acute and convalescent COVID-19 samples. From T cells, B-cell-depleted T cells, or PBMCs came the material, which was cDNA or gDNA.

As processed by the authors: Counts of nucleated cells, estimated from reference gene primer amplification, were obtained. Sequencing was performed with immunoSEQ multiplex PCR; in TCRdb, only in-frame clones are kept and a portion is missing. Clone size and the V and J calls come from that table; the DNA yielded D and trimming. Among 250,000 or so clones listed, around 84% were seen once. Seattle researchers signed up patients amid active infection and tracked them longitudinally. What was sequenced was peripheral blood. This TCR was recovered from a woman aged 55-70 years with COVID-19, enrolled during active disease.

CDR3 amino acids: CASSAGLAGTGELFF. CDR3 in DNA: TGCGCCAGCAGCGCGGGACTAGCGGGGACCGGGGAGCTGTTTTTT. The chain links TRBV5-1 to TRBJ2-2; 13 nucleotides align to TRBD2. Trimming took 4 bases from V and 5 from J; bases not matched to a gene: 2. Looked up from germline, CDR1 is SGHRS and CDR2 is YFSETQ. This CDR3 has 15 residues.